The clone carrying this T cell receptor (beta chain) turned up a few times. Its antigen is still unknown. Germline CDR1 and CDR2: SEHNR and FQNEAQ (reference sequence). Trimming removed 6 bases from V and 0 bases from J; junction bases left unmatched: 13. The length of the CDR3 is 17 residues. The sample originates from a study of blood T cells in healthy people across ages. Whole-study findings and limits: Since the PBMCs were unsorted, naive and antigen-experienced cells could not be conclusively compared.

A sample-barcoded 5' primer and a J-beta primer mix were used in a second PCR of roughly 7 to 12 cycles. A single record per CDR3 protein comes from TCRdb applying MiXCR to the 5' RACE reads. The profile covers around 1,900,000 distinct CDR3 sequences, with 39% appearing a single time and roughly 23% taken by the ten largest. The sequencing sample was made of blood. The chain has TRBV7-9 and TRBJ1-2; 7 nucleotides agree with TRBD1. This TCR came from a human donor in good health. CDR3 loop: CASSSQGGFLSNYGYTF. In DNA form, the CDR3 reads TGTGCCAGCAGTTCTCAAGGGGGCTTCCTTTCTAACTATGGCTACACCTTC.